This paragraph reports one T cell receptor beta chain. Its specificity is not known. The record originates from a study of cytomegalovirus exposure and HLA in healthy donors. Produced via immunoSEQ multiplex PCR; TCRdb's table is partial and in-frame only. The sample includes roughly 60,000 clones, roughly nine tenths seen only once; the top ten take about 2.2%. CDR3 length: 14 residues. V was clipped by 6 bases and J by 5 bases; unmatched bases: 8. Germline V gene sequence: CDR1 MDHEN, CDR2 SYDVKM. Study-wide points: The listing of roughly 160 TCR beta chains classed them as cytomegalovirus-associated. Rare TCR sequences predominated, though certain public TCRs were found in many donors.

The chain employs TRBV28 and TRBJ1-2; 8 bases fit TRBD1. This sequence originates from a woman aged 25 to 39 in good health and CMV-seronegative. The sample consisted of PBMCs. The CDR3 bases are TGTGCCAGCAGCGCAGGGGGCGCGTTGTATGGCTACACCTTC. It yields the protein CASSAGGALYGYTF.